Detailed here is one T cell receptor (beta chain). This clone showed up just once. The target of this receptor is not known. Per-nucleotide qualities are absent, and no much larger clonotype sits a single base away. From a lookup of the germline V gene, CDR1 and CDR2 are MGHRA and YSYEKL. The CDR3 covers 16 residues, taking in both the cysteine and the phenylalanine. The retained sequence is limited to the CDR3, 48 bases, with the frame set at the first base. V is cut back by 1 base and J by 10 bases, with 11 bases in the junction unmatched. The library came from the immunoSEQ multiplex PCR assay. The authors' analysis ran thus. A statistical classification framework was built for diagnosing cytomegalovirus status from the catalog of TCR beta chain sequences. Drawn from immuneACCESS, this table holds only the in-frame rearrangements with V and J called that TCRdb kept. Clones are partly lost; checked studies trace under half to an unresolved V gene and leave the rest unexplained. V and J calls and clone size are as listed in that table; D and trimming were resolved from the DNA. The sample yields 45,000 to 65,000 clones; approximately 92% were counted once. Just over 3% of the sample belongs to the ten largest clones.

Separate from the roughly 630-subject first cohort, the validation cohort of 120 subjects was the group to which the donors belonged. The data stem from a study of cytomegalovirus exposure and HLA in healthy donors (dated by TCRdb to the late 2010s). About the investigation overall: According to a later analysis, one platform produced both the approximately 110 validation repertoires and the 730 or so repertoires of the first cohort. To predict cytomegalovirus infection status, the study combined high-throughput TCR immunosequencing, statistical association of individual TCRs with disease status, and machine learning. Along with the roughly 670-subject first cohort, a separate validation cohort of more than 90 different subjects was used. The study was designed to test whether signatures of past pathogen exposure could be identified by cataloging public T cell receptors.

What the work shows at the level of the full study, not this receptor alone: It was suggested by the authors that the approach could potentially be generalized to other disease states and immunological phenotypes. In vitro tests confirmed that a few of the cytomegalovirus-associated TCR beta chains recognize cytomegalovirus antigens. A total of 150 or so TCR beta chains were listed by the study as associated with cytomegalovirus. A later analysis had no HLA typing for the validation cohort, so co-occurrence there was scored across all 120 or so repertoires. Most TCR sequences were observed very rarely across donors, whereas some public TCRs were present in many individuals. The classifier was reported to diagnose cytomegalovirus status with high specificity and sensitivity in both the original cohort and the validation cohort. Of the cluster scores, roughly 95% were above 0 in a later analysis, which found that TCRs clustered in the first cohort also tended to co-occur in the 120 or so validation repertoires.

The receptor chain draws on TRBV4-1 and TRBJ2-1; TRBD1 fits 9 bases in the junction. The TCR sequence derives from a man aged 18-30 years in good health and CMV-seronegative. What was sequenced was PBMCs. The DNA sequence is TGCGCCAGCAGCCAAGGGACAGGGGCCTTATCCGAAGAGCAGTTCTTC. Translated, it gives CASSQGTGALSEEQFF.